This T cell receptor (beta chain) was captured in a study of lymphopenia after photon versus proton radiotherapy. Trimming cost V 6 bases and J 3 bases; bases outside gene matches: 3. The CDR3 consists of 13 residues. Germline V gene lookup returns CDR1 MNHNY and CDR2 SVGAGI (reference sequence). Measured with immunoSEQ multiplex PCR; TCRdb has only the in-frame clones, and not every one. The sample includes some 29,000 clones, 87% of them seen just once. The gene calls are TRBV6-6 and TRBJ1-2; 8 bases agree with TRBD1. This TCR derives from a woman aged 55-70 years with cholangiocarcinoma. Some clones in this sample may be carry-over from other donors' samples. This sample comprised peripheral blood, obtained from a patient treated with proton-based radiotherapy. The CDR3 region is CASRQGVDYGYTF. The CDR3 nucleotides read TGTGCCAGCAGACAGGGGGTTGACTATGGCTACACCTTC.